This T cell receptor beta chain was profiled in a study of response to subunit inactivated influenza vaccine (dated by TCRdb to the late 2010s). The study in broad terms: Deep quantitative profiling of the T cell receptor repertoire was used in the study to follow responses to a trivalent subunit inactivated influenza vaccine.

The library was prepared using RT-PCR. TCRdb names Illumina HiSeq 2500 as the instrument used. TCRdb applied fastp at Q25 and MiXCR to the public reads, then kept only in-frame beta chains. For every CDR3 protein sequence, its rows merge into one entry that carries the most common genes and DNA. The sample table contains about 160,000 distinct CDR3 sequences; only one count was recorded for roughly 10% of them. The top ten constitute around 35% of the sample. For CDR1 and CDR2, the germline V gene lists SGHTA and FQGNSA. The CDR3 covers 17 residues, taking in both the cysteine and the phenylalanine. Of all the DNA, just the CDR3 is kept, 51 bases in frame from base 1. Relative to germline, V is 1 base shorter and J is 3 bases shorter, with 19 bases between their ends. Results and caveats for the whole study, not just this receptor: According to the authors, only a limited number of new T cells may be recruited by each seasonal influenza vaccination.

Regarding this clonotype: There is no known antigen for this receptor. Base qualities are missing; no much larger clone stands one base away.

The TCR comes from a man between 50 and 75 years old who received an inactivated influenza vaccine. Donor details come from another sample of the same person, matched by shared clones. The chain was built from TRBV7-2 and TRBJ2-7, with a weak D call of TRBD2 (5 bases match). The sample consisted of CD8+ T cells sorted from PBMCs, taken roughly 24 months after vaccination. The DNA is TGTGCCAGCAGCTTAGTCCCCCCAGCGGAGGAATTCTACGAGCAGTACTTC. Translated, it gives CASSLVPPAEEFYEQYF.